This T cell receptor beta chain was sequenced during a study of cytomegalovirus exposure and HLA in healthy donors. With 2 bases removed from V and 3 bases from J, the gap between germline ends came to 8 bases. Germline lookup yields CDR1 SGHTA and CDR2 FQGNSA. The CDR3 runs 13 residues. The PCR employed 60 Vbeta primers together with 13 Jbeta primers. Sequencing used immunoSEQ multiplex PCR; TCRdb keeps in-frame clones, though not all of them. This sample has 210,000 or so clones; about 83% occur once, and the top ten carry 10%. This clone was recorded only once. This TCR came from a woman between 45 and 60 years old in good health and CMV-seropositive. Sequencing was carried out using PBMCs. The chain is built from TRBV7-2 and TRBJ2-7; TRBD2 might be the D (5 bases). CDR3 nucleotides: TGTGCCAGCAGCTTATTAGAGGGCTACGAGCAGTACTTC. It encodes CASSLLEGYEQYF. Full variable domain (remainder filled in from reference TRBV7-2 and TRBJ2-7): GAGVSQSPSNKVTEKGKDVELRCDPISGHTALYWYRQSLGQGLEFLIYFQGNSAPDKSGLPSDRFSAERTGGSVSTLTIQRTQQEDSAVYLCASSLLEGYEQYFGPGTRLTVT.